This TCR beta chain came from a study of a mutant IDH1 vaccine in newly diagnosed glioma. Study-wide context: Weeks 1, 3, 5, 7, 11, 15, 19 and 23 were when patients received their eight vaccinations. The treated group averaged 40.4 years old and was roughly 62% male, roughly 40% female. Patients arrived already treated with radiotherapy, temozolomide, or both, most having had both. Findings and caveats of the study: A vaccine-induced immune response developed in roughly 93% of the patients.

As to time point: week 11, during vaccination. Vaccination used 300 ug of mutant IDH1 20-mer peptide per dose, with topical imiquimod. Measured with immunoSEQ multiplex PCR; TCRdb has only the in-frame clones, and not every one. Of roughly 70,000 clones detected, approximately 84% appear once; the ten largest clones hold approximately 9.5%. V lost 6 bases and J lost 6, with 11 bases in between. Per the germline V gene, CDR1 is SNHLY and CDR2 is FYNNEI. The CDR3 is made up of 13 amino acids. As regards this clone: Its antigen is still unknown.

The chain has TRBV2 and TRBJ2-2; no definite D call. The sample in question was PBMCs, obtained from a glioma patient whose treatment included an IDH1 peptide vaccine. This clonotype was sampled from a woman between 50 and 59 years old with glioma. Here the CDR3 DNA reads TGTGCCAGCAGCCTAGGCTATCCCGGGGAGCTGTTTTTT. As protein: CASSLGYPGELFF.